What follows is one T cell receptor beta chain and its context. This record belongs to a study of T-cell reconstitution after alpha-beta-depleted transplantation in children. Preparation of the TCRbeta library used unique molecular identifiers. TCRdb recomputed calls from the PCR reads with MiXCR, one row per CDR3 protein. The sample consists of around 800,000 distinct CDR3 sequences, roughly 15% of them appearing once. The TCR sequence derives from a male patient younger than 18 who had a stem cell transplant for acute lymphoblastic leukemia, so the T cells may come from the graft donor. The source material was PBMCs, mostly from graft donor cells, sampled 360 days after TCRalphabeta/CD19-depleted stem cell transplant.

In DNA form, the CDR3 reads TGCAGCGTTAACAGGGACCTCGGCATTCAGTACTTC. This translates into CSVNRDLGIQYF. The genes are TRBV29-1 and TRBJ2-4, with D tentatively TRBD1 (6 bases). This CDR3 spans 12 amino acids. The germline CDR1 and CDR2 sequences are SQVTM and ANQGSEA. Trimming pared 5 bases from V and 9 bases from J, leaving 14 bases between.